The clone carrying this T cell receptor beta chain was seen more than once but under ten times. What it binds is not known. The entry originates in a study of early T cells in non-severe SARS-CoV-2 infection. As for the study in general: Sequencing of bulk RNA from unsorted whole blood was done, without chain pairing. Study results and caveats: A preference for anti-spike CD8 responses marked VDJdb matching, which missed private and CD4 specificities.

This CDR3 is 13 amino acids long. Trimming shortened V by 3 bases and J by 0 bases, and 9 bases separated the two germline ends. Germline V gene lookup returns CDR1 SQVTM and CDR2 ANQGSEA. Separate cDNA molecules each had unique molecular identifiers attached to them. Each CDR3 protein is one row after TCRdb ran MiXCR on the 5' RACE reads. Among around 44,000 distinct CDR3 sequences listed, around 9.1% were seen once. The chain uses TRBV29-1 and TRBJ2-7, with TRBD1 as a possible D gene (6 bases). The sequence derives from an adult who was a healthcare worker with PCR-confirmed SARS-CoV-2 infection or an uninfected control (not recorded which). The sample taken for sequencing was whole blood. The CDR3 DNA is TGCAGCGTTGACGGGGACACCTCCTACGAGCAGTACTTC. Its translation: CSVDGDTSYEQYF.